This T cell receptor (beta chain) was identified during a study of identical twins' blood T cells. For the study at large: About 6 alpha and roughly six beta libraries together yielded about 46 million reads.

Donors were six healthy women in three monozygous twin pairs. This clonotype appeared a few times. A single record per CDR3 protein comes from TCRdb applying MiXCR to the 5' RACE reads. The repertoire holds 300,000 to 400,000 distinct CDR3 sequences, with roughly 31% as singletons. The sample consisted of PBMCs. The clonotype was recovered from a woman aged 18-49 years in good health.

The CDR3 loop is CSAMKSVNQPQHF. CDR3 sequence (DNA): TGCAGCGCAATGAAGTCAGTCAATCAGCCCCAGCATTTT. This chain joins TRBV29-1 and TRBJ1-5; D is unresolved. CDR3 length equals 13 residues. Looked up from germline, CDR1 is SQVTM and CDR2 is ANQGSEA. V lost 7 bases to trimming and J lost 3 bases, with 13 bases between them.